The 8 T cell receptor beta chains given below trace back to one sample, sequenced in a study of T cell clonality in common variable immunodeficiency. TCRdb keeps only in-frame clones here, not all; method: immunoSEQ multiplex PCR. The repertoire has under 45,000 clones, none seen only once; the ten largest take around 1.5%. Sequencing was performed on peripheral blood mononuclear cells. The source is a person aged 18-70 years in good health.

This clone was seen at least ten times. The read is 3 residues too short to cover the CDR3 end, so that end is filled in from the germline J gene. The J gene is TRBJ2-7, the V gene TRBV6-1; 7 bases are shared with TRBD1. The CDR3 has 13 residues. The germline V gene encodes CDR1 MNHNS and CDR2 SASEGT. The ends lost 4 bases at V and 4 bases at J; junction bases unmatched: 4. CDR3 DNA (partial): TGTGCCAGCAGTGTCGGGACAGCATACGAG. This translates into CASSVGTAYE. The entire CDR3 protein is CASSVGTAYEQYF.

This clone was picked up many times. The sequenced fragment ends 3 residues before the CDR3 boundary, so the rest is inferred from the germline J gene. The V call is TRBV19, the J call TRBJ2-7; D call uncertain. The CDR3 is made up of 13 amino acids. The germline V and J ends were trimmed by 5 bases and 0 bases, with 8 bases remaining between them. Germline lookup yields CDR1 LNHDA and CDR2 SQIVND (reference sequence). The part of the CDR3 DNA that was read is TGTGCCAGTAGTCCCCCAAACTCCTACGAG. This sequence encodes CASSPPNSYE. From start to end, the CDR3 is CASSPPNSYEQYF. The whole variable domain, filled in from reference TRBV19 and TRBJ2-7, reads DGGITQSPKYLFRKEGQNVTLSCEQNLNHDAMYWYRQDPGQGLRLIYYSQIVNDFQKGDIAEGYSVSREKKESFPLTVTSAQKNPTAFYLCASSPPNSYEQYFGPGTRLTVT.

The sample holds a few counts of this clone. The sequence runs out 3 residues before the end of the CDR3; the remainder is reconstructed from the germline J gene. The chain is built from TRBV2 and TRBJ2-7; perhaps TRBD2 as D (6 bases). Trimming removed 10 bases from V and 5 bases from J, with 21 bases in between. CDR3 length: 14 amino acids. Germline lookup yields CDR1 SNHLY and CDR2 FYNNEI. Here the CDR3 reads CATEDQGRGDEQYF. CDR3 bases read: TGTGCCACCGAGGATCAGGGCCGCGGGGACGAG.

The sample holds many counts of this clone. The CDR3 end is not reached by the read, which stops 3 residues before it; the germline J gene fills it in. This chain uses TRBV6-2 or TRBV6-3 with TRBJ2-7, with D perhaps TRBD2 (6 bases). The ends were cut back, 5 bases at V and 0 bases at J, with 17 bases in the middle. The CDR3 is 16 amino acids. The germline V gene has CDR1 MNHEY and CDR2 SVGEGT. Incomplete CDR3 DNA: TGTGCCAGCAGTACTCCGGGACTCCAATCCTCCTACGAG. This sequence encodes CASSTPGLQSSYE. The whole CDR3 region reads CASSTPGLQSSYEQYF.

Many counts were recorded for this clone. The read terminates 3 residues ahead of where the CDR3 ends, so the germline J gene completes it. The rearrangement joins TRBV5-5 to TRBJ1-2; no reliable D call. Germline V gene sequence: CDR1 SGHKS, CDR2 YYEKEE (reference sequence). This CDR3 contains 13 residues. The part of the CDR3 DNA that was read is TGTGCCAGCAGCTTGGATTGGCAGAATAAC. Protein product: CASSLDWQNN. In full, the CDR3 reads CASSLDWQNNYTF.

On this clone itself: Read coverage stops 3 residues before the CDR3 terminus; the germline J gene supplies the remainder. The V gene is TRBV18, the J gene TRBJ1-5; D is undetermined. CDR1 is KGHSH, CDR2 LQKENI, per germline. The V end was cut by 1 base, the J end by 4 bases, with 5 bases between. CDR3 size: 13 residues. The CDR3 region is CASSPLRNQPQHF. The covered CDR3 bases are TGTGCCAGCTCACCACTACGGAATCAGCCC. Complete variable domain (other parts from reference TRBV18 and TRBJ1-5): NAGVMQNPRHLVRRRGQEARLRCSPMKGHSHVYWYRQLPEEGLKFMVYLQKENIIDESGMPKERFSAEFPKEGPSILRIQQVVRGDSAAYFCASSPLRNQPQHFGDGTRLSIL.

This clone appeared a few times. The DNA ends 3 residues before the CDR3 does, and the rest of the CDR3 is filled in from the germline J gene. This chain connects TRBV19 to TRBJ1-2, with 7 positions matching TRBD1. The CDR3 sequence is 15 residues long. Germline values: CDR1 LNHDA, CDR2 SQIVND (reference sequence). Trimming cost V 5 bases and J 4 bases; bases outside gene matches: 10. The part of the CDR3 DNA that was read is TGTGCCAGTAGTCTGCCCCGACAGGGAACCTATGGC. Translating gives CASSLPRQGTYG. The full CDR3 is CASSLPRQGTYGYTF.

Details on this clone: Compared with germline, one end of the junction differs, possibly owing to a read error. The DNA ends 3 residues before the CDR3 does, and the rest of the CDR3 is filled in from the germline J gene. The chain carries TRBV2 and TRBJ2-1; TRBD2 matches 10 bases. The CDR3 has 16 amino acids. Per germline, CDR1 SNHLY and CDR2 FYNNEI. The CDR3 region is CTSSKSSGSSYNEQFF. The CDR3 bases that were read are TGTACCAGCAGTAAGTCTAGCGGGAGCTCCTACAATGAG.